The rows below give T cell receptor beta chains drawn from one sample of a study of blood T cells in healthy people across ages. Using its own MiXCR run on the 5' RACE reads, TCRdb lists one record per CDR3 protein. Here the sample spans roughly 930,000 distinct CDR3 sequences, roughly 50% being singletons. The sample consisted of blood. Receptors originate from a man aged 30 to 39 in good health. Both conserved end residues are part of each CDR3. Each record gives: D gene, J gene, V gene, clone size, CDR3 protein, CDR3 DNA. A D gene is named only where the DNA matches it firmly. Not every row has a clone size; where given, it reads once, few, many or a size class.

NA	TRBJ2-4	TRBV5-6	NA	CASNLGGGGIQYF	TGTGCCAGCAACCTGGGAGGGGGGGGCATTCAGTACTTC
TRBD1	TRBJ2-3	TRBV6-1	NA	CASGLRQGPADTQYF	TGTGCCAGCGGACTCCGACAGGGTCCGGCAGATACGCAGTATTTT
TRBD1	TRBJ2-1	TRBV12-3/TRBV12-4	NA	CASRTGATEQFF	TGTGCCAGCAGGACAGGGGCCACTGAGCAGTTCTTC
NA	TRBJ1-2	TRBV3-1	NA	CASSQDQPGSGYTF	TGTGCCAGCAGCCAAGATCAGCCGGGTAGTGGCTACACCTTC
NA	TRBJ1-1	TRBV28	NA	CASTPVRNTEAFF	TGTGCCAGCACCCCGGTCAGGAACACTGAAGCTTTCTTT
NA	TRBJ2-6	TRBV28	many	CASSLFSGGDGANVLTF	TGTGCCAGCAGTTTATTTTCCGGGGGAGACGGGGCCAACGTCCTGACTTTC
NA	TRBJ1-1	TRBV9	once	CASSADEGWNTEAFF	TGTGCCAGCAGCGCGGATGAGGGTTGGAACACTGAAGCTTTCTTT
TRBD1	TRBJ2-3	TRBV29-1	NA	CSVLGTVGTDTQYF	TGCAGCGTCCTCGGGACAGTGGGCACAGATACGCAGTATTTT
NA	TRBJ2-7	TRBV29-1	many	CSARAGPNYEQYF	TGCAGCGCTCGGGCAGGTCCAAACTACGAGCAGTACTTC
NA	TRBJ1-1	TRBV28	NA	CASGGRGGTEAFF	TGTGCCAGCGGGGGGAGGGGTGGGACTGAAGCTTTCTTT
NA	TRBJ1-6	TRBV6-6	NA	CASSRAGVDSPLHF	TGTGCCAGCAGTCGGGCAGGGGTGGATTCACCCCTCCACTTT
NA	TRBJ2-5	TRBV10-3	NA	CATRQRKETQYF	TGTGCCACCCGACAGCGCAAAGAGACCCAGTACTTC
TRBD1	TRBJ2-2	TRBV4-1	NA	CASSYYRGTGELFF	TGCGCCAGCAGTTACTACAGGGGCACCGGGGAGCTGTTTTTT
NA	TRBJ1-1	TRBV30	NA	CAWSVPAERTEAFF	TGTGCCTGGAGTGTTCCAGCAGAAAGGACTGAAGCTTTCTTT
NA	TRBJ2-6	TRBV5-1	many	CASSVASGANVLTF	TGCGCCAGCAGCGTGGCCTCTGGGGCCAACGTCCTGACTTTC
NA	TRBJ1-2	TRBV12-3/TRBV12-4	NA	CASSFEGHGYTF	TGTGCCAGCAGTTTTGAGGGCCATGGCTACACCTTC
TRBD2	TRBJ2-5	TRBV20-1	NA	CSARDPETSGLETQYF	TGCAGTGCTAGAGATCCCGAGACTAGCGGGTTGGAGACCCAGTACTTC
NA	TRBJ2-3	TRBV4-2	many	CASSQDGNSGTDTQYF	TGTGCCAGCAGCCAAGATGGTAACAGTGGGACAGATACGCAGTATTTT
NA	TRBJ1-2	TRBV4-3	once	CASSQSAANANYGYTF	TGCGCCAGCAGCCAATCGGCGGCAAACGCTAACTATGGCTACACCTTC
NA	TRBJ1-1	TRBV16	NA	CASSQSAGGNTEAFF	TGTGCCAGCAGCCAATCGGCCGGGGGGAACACTGAAGCTTTCTTT
TRBD1	TRBJ1-4	TRBV27	NA	CASSFLQGSEGNNEKLFF	TGTGCCAGCAGTTTCTTACAGGGGTCCGAGGGGAATAATGAAAAACTGTTTTTT
NA	TRBJ1-1	TRBV4-3	few	CASSQDWGGARLTFF	TGCGCCAGCAGCCAAGATTGGGGGGGGGCCCGTTTGACTTTCTTT
NA	TRBJ2-1	TRBV5-1	few	CASSFGAANEQFF	TGCGCCAGCAGCTTCGGGGCGGCCAATGAGCAGTTCTTC
NA	TRBJ1-2	TRBV4-1	few	CASSPHDDRRGGYGYTF	TGCGCCAGCAGCCCCCACGACGACAGGAGGGGAGGGTATGGCTACACCTTC
NA	TRBJ2-1	TRBV3-1	many	CASSQDGRTNEQFF	TGTGCCAGCAGCCAAGATGGACGAACGAATGAGCAGTTCTTC
NA	TRBJ2-7	TRBV4-2	NA	CASSQDGGTDEQYF	TGTGCCAGCAGCCAAGATGGAGGGACGGACGAGCAGTACTTC
TRBD1	TRBJ1-2	TRBV6-5	NA	CASSYSWAGGHGYTF	TGTGCCAGCAGTTACTCCTGGGCAGGGGGTCATGGCTACACCTTC
NA	TRBJ2-1	TRBV5-1	NA	CASSLASGPYNEQFF	TGCGCCAGCAGCTTGGCAAGCGGCCCCTACAATGAGCAGTTCTTC